The subject of this entry is one T cell receptor (beta chain). Its specificity is unknown. Per germline, CDR1 MNHNS and CDR2 SASEGT. Trimming removed 2 bases from V and 3 bases from J, with 14 bases in between. CDR3 length equals 15 residues. The source of the sample is a study of T cell responses to AZD1222 COVID-19 vaccine. General study points: The span of vaccine-associated CD4 TCRs extended across spike, with dominance at 160-218 and 743-854. The study reported that nearly half of spike-specific TCRs target unmutated variant regions.

The repertoire was sequenced with immunoSEQ multiplex PCR; TCRdb's copy has only in-frame clones and lacks some. This table holds 80,000 to 100,000 clones, roughly 90% found once. The sequence was collected from an adult in good health. The V gene is TRBV6-1, the J gene TRBJ2-7; D remains unclear. Here the sequenced sample was peripheral blood, taken on day 0 of AZD1222 vaccination. The DNA of the CDR3 is TGTGCCAGCAGTGAAATGGTACAGTCGAGCTACGAGCAGTACTTC. This translates into CASSEMVQSSYEQYF.